The 19 T cell receptor beta chains in this list originate from one sample, sequenced in a study of post-analysis software for immune sequencing data. Prepared libraries of TCR beta cDNA carried unique molecular identifiers. Each CDR3 protein gets one entry after TCRdb re-called the PCR reads with MiXCR. The sample contains roughly 670,000 distinct CDR3 sequences, 55% to 60% of which appear only once. No cognate antigen is known for these TCRs. General study results and limits: There were a few TRBV segments more frequent in patients than controls, and TRBV5-6, TRBV5-1 and TRBV20-1 were among them.

The specimen was blood. The receptors here all came from a girl aged 2 to 10 with multiple sclerosis.

This clonotype was found a few times. The CDR3 spells CSVSRGTSHNEQFF. The CDR3 region has the DNA TGCAGCGTTTCCCGGGGTACATCACACAATGAGCAGTTCTTC. The chain joins TRBV29-1 to TRBJ2-1; TRBD2 is a possible D gene (5 bases). Between the trimmed V and J ends, which lost 5 bases and 5 bases, there was a span of 16 bases. CDR3 length: 14 amino acids. Germline V gene data show CDR1 as SQVTM and CDR2 as ANQGSEA.

This clonotype has a handful of counts. The rearrangement links TRBV5-1 to TRBJ1-2; tentatively, D is TRBD1 (5 bases). V was shortened by 3 bases and J by 7 bases, with 22 bases between the two germline ends. This CDR3 has 16 residues. CDR1 and CDR2 from the germline V gene are SGHRS and YFSETQ. CDR3 sequence: CASSSIPGLNACGYTF. For the CDR3, the DNA is TGCGCCAGCAGCTCTATCCCGGGACTCAATGCATGTGGCTACACCTTC. The full variable domain, its missing parts supplied by reference TRBV5-1 and TRBJ1-2, is KAGVTQTPRYLIKTRGQQVTLSCSPISGHRSVSWYQQTPGQGLQFLFEYFSETQRNKGNFPGRFSGRQFSNSRSEMNVSTLELGDSALYLCASSSIPGLNACGYTFGSGTRLTVV.

This clonotype was seen a handful of times. V usage is TRBV12-3 or TRBV12-4 and J usage is TRBJ2-2; tentatively, D is TRBD1 (7 bases). The CDR3 length is 16 residues. With 3 bases removed from V and 1 base from J, the gap between germline ends came to 12 bases. CDR3 residues: CASSFAGQLNTGELFF. In DNA form, the CDR3 reads TGTGCCAGCAGTTTCGCGGGACAGCTGAACACCGGGGAGCTGTTTTTT.

The CDR3 loop reads CASSPQEGRGNGYTF. The CDR3 nucleotides are TGTGCCAGCAGCCCTCAAGAGGGCAGGGGAAATGGCTACACCTTC. The chain has TRBV7-2 and TRBJ1-2; possibly TRBD1 for D (6 bases). Deletions cut 5 bases from V and 6 bases from J, with 19 bases between. Germline V gene sequence: CDR1 SGHTA, CDR2 FQGNSA. The CDR3 extends over 15 amino acids.

CDR3 protein: CSARMGGRDHEQYF. The CDR3 DNA sequence: TGCAGTGCTAGAATGGGTGGGAGGGATCACGAGCAGTACTTC. The chain employs TRBV20-1 and TRBJ2-1, with 7 bases fitting TRBD2. The J call is in doubt because the DNA end fits TRBJ2-7 better. CDR3 length: 14 residues. Per the germline V gene, CDR1 is DFQATT and CDR2 is SNEGSKA (reference sequence).

V is TRBV4-3 and J is TRBJ1-5; no firm D call. The V end lost 1 base, the J end lost 1 base, and 2 bases lay between the germline ends. The germline CDR1 and CDR2 sequences are LGHNA and YSLEER. The CDR3 is 13 residues long. The CDR3 DNA is TGCGCCAGCAGCCAAGCGAGCAATCAGCCCCAGCATTTT. As protein: CASSQASNQPQHF.

The chain links TRBV4-1 to TRBJ2-1, with D perhaps TRBD1 (6 bases). V was clipped by 0 bases and J by 5 bases, with 17 bases between them. There are 17 residues in the CDR3. Germline V gene lookup returns CDR1 MGHRA and CDR2 YSYEKL. CDR3 protein: CASSQDRQGIENNEQFF. The CDR3 DNA follows: TGCGCCAGCAGCCAAGATCGCCAGGGGATTGAGAACAATGAGCAGTTCTTC.

The V and J genes are TRBV12-3 or TRBV12-4 and TRBJ1-6, with unresolved D. V lost 3 bases to trimming and J lost 5 bases, with 11 bases between them. The CDR3 has 15 amino acids. The CDR3 loop is CASSFAPTDNSPLHF. In DNA, the CDR3 is TGTGCCAGCAGTTTTGCCCCCACCGATAATTCACCCCTCCACTTT.

J is TRBJ2-7 and V is TRBV10-2; D possibly corresponds to TRBD1 (6 bases). Germline V lookup: CDR1 WSHSY, CDR2 SAAADI. The CDR3 contains 16 residues. V lost 2 bases and J lost 0, with 14 bases in between. CDR3 sequence: CASSERMGAFSYEQYF. The CDR3 DNA is TGCGCCAGCAGTGAGCGTATGGGGGCCTTCTCCTACGAGCAGTACTTC.

The chain employs TRBV7-9 and TRBJ1-2; D perhaps matches TRBD1 (6 bases). Trimming took 3 bases from V and 10 from J, leaving 24 bases between them. This CDR3 comprises 16 residues. The V gene's germline CDR1 is SEHNR and CDR2 FQNEAQ (reference sequence). The chain's CDR3 is CASSFYGGGTVHPYTF. In DNA form, the CDR3 reads TGTGCCAGCAGCTTTTATGGGGGCGGTACTGTCCATCCCTACACCTTC.

This chain links TRBV6-6 with TRBJ2-3, with 9 nucleotides matching TRBD2. This CDR3 contains 15 residues. Germline V gene sequence: CDR1 MNHNY, CDR2 SVGAGI (reference sequence). J was trimmed by 6 bases and V by 5 bases; bases with no gene match: 9. In DNA, the CDR3 is TGTGCCAGCAGTGGCGGGGGGGCTGTCGTCGATACGCAGTATTTT. Its translation: CASSGGGAVVDTQYF.

The V and J genes are TRBV20-1 and TRBJ2-1, with a tentative D call TRBD2 (5 bases). Trimming took 5 bases from V and 12 from J, leaving 17 bases between them. Germline CDR1 and CDR2: DFQATT and SNEGSKA (reference sequence). CDR3 length: 12 residues. The DNA for the CDR3 is TGCAGTGCTTTCCTTCGGGGAAGGGTGCAGTTCTTC. Translating it yields CSAFLRGRVQFF.

A few counts support this clonotype. The chain recombines TRBV5-1 with TRBJ2-1, with 7 bases aligning to TRBD2. Looked up from germline, CDR1 is SGHRS and CDR2 is YFSETQ. The length of the CDR3 is 14 residues. Trimming removed 3 bases from V and 4 bases from J; junction bases left unmatched: 4. This chain's CDR3 is CASSSIGRYNEQFF. DNA for the CDR3: TGCGCCAGCAGCTCGATCGGGAGGTACAATGAGCAGTTCTTC.

The rearrangement uses TRBV5-1 and TRBJ2-5, with 11 bases identical to TRBD2. The germline CDR1 and CDR2 sequences are SGHRS and YFSETQ. This CDR3 region has 15 residues. V was clipped by 3 bases and J by 11 bases; unmatched bases: 12. The DNA for the CDR3 is TGCGCCAGCAGCTCCCTAGCGGGAGGCTCCAATGAGCAGTACTTC. The encoded protein is CASSSLAGGSNEQYF.

This chain uses TRBV5-1 with TRBJ1-6; D is possibly TRBD1 (5 bases). Trimming stripped 0 bases from V and 6 bases from J, with 10 bases between. Germline V CDR1 and CDR2: SGHRS, YFSETQ. The CDR3 loop spans 15 amino acids. The CDR3 region is CASSLERGINSPLHF. The CDR3 nucleotides read TGCGCCAGCAGCTTGGAGAGGGGTATTAATTCACCCCTCCACTTT.

This clonotype has only a few counts. The genes are TRBV7-2 and TRBJ1-5, with 7 positions matching TRBD1. Germline V gene sequence: CDR1 SGHTA, CDR2 FQGNSA. The ends lost 5 bases at V and 6 bases at J; junction bases unmatched: 13. This CDR3 region has 16 residues. The CDR3 reads CASSLQDRALGQPQHF. The CDR3 DNA follows: TGTGCCAGCAGCCTTCAAGACAGGGCTCTCGGTCAGCCCCAGCATTTT. Full variable domain (rest looked up from reference TRBV7-2 and TRBJ1-5): GAGVSQSPSNKVTEKGKDVELRCDPISGHTALYWYRQSLGQGLEFLIYFQGNSAPDKSGLPSDRFSAERTGGSVSTLTIQRTQQEDSAVYLCASSLQDRALGQPQHFGDGTRLSIL.

The chain has TRBV11-2 and TRBJ1-1; D is unclear. CDR3 size: 13 residues. V was pared by 0 bases and J by 8 bases, with 10 bases between. Germline CDR1 and CDR2: SGHAT and FQNNGV. CDR3 DNA: TGTGCCAGCAGCTTAGATCTGTCAAGGGAAGCTTTCTTT. Encoded protein: CASSLDLSREAFF.

This chain joins TRBV20-1 and TRBJ1-6, with D perhaps TRBD1 (5 bases). The germline V and J ends were trimmed by 0 bases and 7 bases, with 10 bases remaining between them. Germline V gene lookup returns CDR1 DFQATT and CDR2 SNEGSKA (reference sequence). The CDR3 extends over 14 amino acids. CDR3 in DNA: TGCAGTGCTAGAGATCAAAGGGGAAATTCACCCCTCCACTTT. Protein sequence: CSARDQRGNSPLHF.

The chain is built from TRBV4-3 and TRBJ2-3, with D possibly matching TRBD2 (6 bases). Trimming left V 0 bases short and J 2 bases short, with 18 bases between. The CDR3 consists of 18 residues. Germline values: CDR1 LGHNA, CDR2 YSLEER. The CDR3: CASSQDPARRVPTDTQYF. CDR3 bases: TGCGCCAGCAGCCAAGACCCCGCCCGGAGGGTCCCCACAGATACGCAGTATTTT.